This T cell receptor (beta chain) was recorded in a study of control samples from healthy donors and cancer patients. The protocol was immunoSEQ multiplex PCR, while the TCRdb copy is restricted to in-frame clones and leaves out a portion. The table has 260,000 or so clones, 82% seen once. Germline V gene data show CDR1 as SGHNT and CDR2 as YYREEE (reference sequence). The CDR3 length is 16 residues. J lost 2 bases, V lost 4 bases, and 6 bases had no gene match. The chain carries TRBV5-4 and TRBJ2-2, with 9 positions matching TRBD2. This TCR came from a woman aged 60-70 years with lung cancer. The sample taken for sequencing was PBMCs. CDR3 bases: TGTGCCAGCAGCAATAGGCGGGAGGGTAACACCGGGGAGCTGTTTTTT. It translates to CASSNRREGNTGELFF. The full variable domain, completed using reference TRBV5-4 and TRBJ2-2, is ETGVTQSPTHLIKTRGQQVTLRCSSQSGHNTVSWYQQALGQGPQFIFQYYREEENGRGNFPPRFSGLQFPNYSSELNVNALELDDSALYLCASSNRREGNTGELFFGEGSRLTVL.